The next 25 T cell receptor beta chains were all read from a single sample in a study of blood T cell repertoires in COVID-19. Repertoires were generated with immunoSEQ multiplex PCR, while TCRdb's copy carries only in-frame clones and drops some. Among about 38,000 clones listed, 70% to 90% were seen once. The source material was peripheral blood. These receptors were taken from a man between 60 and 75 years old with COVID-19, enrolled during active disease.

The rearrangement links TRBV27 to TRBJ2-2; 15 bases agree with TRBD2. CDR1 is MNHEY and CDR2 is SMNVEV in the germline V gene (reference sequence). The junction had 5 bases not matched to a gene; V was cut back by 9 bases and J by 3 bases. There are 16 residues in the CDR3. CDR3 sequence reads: CASGLAGGPDTGELFF. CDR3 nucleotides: TGTGCCAGTGGACTAGCGGGAGGGCCTGACACCGGGGAGCTGTTTTTT.

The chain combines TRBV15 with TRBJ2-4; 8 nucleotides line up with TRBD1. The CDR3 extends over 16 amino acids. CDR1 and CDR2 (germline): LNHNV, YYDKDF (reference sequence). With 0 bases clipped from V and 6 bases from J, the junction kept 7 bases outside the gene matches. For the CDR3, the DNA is TGTGCCACCAGCAGAGATCCGCTTGGACAGGGAAACATTCAGTACTTC. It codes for CATSRDPLGQGNIQYF.

In nucleotides, the CDR3 is TGTGCCAGTAAGCGGACAGCAAGCTCCTACGAGCAGTACTTC. Its protein product is CASKRTASSYEQYF. The V call is TRBV19, the J call TRBJ2-7; D possibly corresponds to TRBD1 (6 bases). Germline CDR1 is LNHDA and CDR2 is SQIVND (reference sequence). Trimming took off 7 bases at V and 0 bases at J, with 13 bases between the two ends. CDR3 size: 14 residues.

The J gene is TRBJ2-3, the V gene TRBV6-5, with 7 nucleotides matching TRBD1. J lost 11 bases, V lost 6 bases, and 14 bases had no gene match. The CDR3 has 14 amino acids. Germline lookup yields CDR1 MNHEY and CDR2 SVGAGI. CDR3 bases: TGTGCCAGCAGGGAGAGACAGGGCCCCACTAGGCAGTATTTT. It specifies CASRERQGPTRQYF.

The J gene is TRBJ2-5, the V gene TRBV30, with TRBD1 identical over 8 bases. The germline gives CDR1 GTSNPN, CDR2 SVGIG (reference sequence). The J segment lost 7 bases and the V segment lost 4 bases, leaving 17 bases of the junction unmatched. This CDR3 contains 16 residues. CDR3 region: CAWNPRQGLSTATQYF. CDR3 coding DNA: TGTGCCTGGAATCCCCGACAGGGGCTTTCTACGGCGACCCAGTACTTC. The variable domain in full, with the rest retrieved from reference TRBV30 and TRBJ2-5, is SQTIHQWPATLVQPVGSPLSLECTVEGTSNPNLYWYRQAAGRGLQLLFYSVGIGQISSEVPQNLSASRPQDRQFILSSKKLLLSDSGFYLCAWNPRQGLSTATQYFGPGTRLLVL.

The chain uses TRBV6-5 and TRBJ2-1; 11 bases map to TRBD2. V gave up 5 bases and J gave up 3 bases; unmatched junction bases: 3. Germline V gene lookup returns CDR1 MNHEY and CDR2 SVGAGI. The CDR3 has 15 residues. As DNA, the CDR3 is TGTGCCAGCAGTCGCGGGACTAGCGGCTACAATGAGCAGTTCTTC. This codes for CASSRGTSGYNEQFF.

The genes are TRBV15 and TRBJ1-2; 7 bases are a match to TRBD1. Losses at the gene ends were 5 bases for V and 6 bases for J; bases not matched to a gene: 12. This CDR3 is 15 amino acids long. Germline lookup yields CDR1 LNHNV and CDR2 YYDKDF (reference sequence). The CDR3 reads CATSSRTGSIDGYTF. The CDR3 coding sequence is TGTGCCACCAGCTCCCGGACAGGATCTATCGATGGCTACACCTTC.

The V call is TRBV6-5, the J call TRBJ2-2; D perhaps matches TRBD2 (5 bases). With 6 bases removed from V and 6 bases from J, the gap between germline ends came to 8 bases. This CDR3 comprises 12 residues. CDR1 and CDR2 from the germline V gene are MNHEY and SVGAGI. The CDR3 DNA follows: TGTGCCAGCAGGAGGGCGTCCGGGGAGCTGTTTTTT. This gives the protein CASRRASGELFF.

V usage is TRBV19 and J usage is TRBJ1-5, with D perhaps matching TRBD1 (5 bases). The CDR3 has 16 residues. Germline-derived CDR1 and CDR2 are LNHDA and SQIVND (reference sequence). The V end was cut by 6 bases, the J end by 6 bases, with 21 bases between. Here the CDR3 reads CASSRSRGGNGQPQHF. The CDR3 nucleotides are TGTGCCAGTAGCCGATCCCGGGGGGGGAACGGTCAGCCCCAGCATTTT.

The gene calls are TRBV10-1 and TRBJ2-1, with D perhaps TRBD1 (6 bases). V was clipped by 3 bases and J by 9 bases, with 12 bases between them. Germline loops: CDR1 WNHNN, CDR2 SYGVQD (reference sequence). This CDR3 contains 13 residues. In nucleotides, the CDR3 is TGCGCCAGCAGTGAACAAACAGGGAGTGAGCAGTTCTTC. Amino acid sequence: CASSEQTGSEQFF.

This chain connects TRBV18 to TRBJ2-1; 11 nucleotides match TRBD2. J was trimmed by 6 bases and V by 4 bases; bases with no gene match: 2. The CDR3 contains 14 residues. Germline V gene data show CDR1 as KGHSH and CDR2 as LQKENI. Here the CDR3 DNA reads TGTGCCAGCTCACGGGGGACTAGCGGCAATGAGCAGTTCTTC. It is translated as CASSRGTSGNEQFF. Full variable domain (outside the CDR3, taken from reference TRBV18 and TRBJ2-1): NAGVMQNPRHLVRRRGQEARLRCSPMKGHSHVYWYRQLPEEGLKFMVYLQKENIIDESGMPKERFSAEFPKEGPSILRIQQVVRGDSAAYFCASSRGTSGNEQFFGPGTRLTVL.

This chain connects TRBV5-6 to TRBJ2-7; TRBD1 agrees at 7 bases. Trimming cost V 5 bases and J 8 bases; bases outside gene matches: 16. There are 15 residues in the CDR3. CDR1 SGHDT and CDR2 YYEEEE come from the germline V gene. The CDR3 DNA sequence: TGTGCCAGCAGATACGGCACAGGGGTCCCCCGCAAGCAGTACTTC. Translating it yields CASRYGTGVPRKQYF.

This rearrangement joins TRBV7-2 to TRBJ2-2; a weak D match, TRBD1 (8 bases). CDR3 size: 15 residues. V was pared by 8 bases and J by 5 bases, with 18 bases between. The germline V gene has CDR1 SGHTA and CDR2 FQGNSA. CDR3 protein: CASSGGGRRTGELFF. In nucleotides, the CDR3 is TGTGCCAGCTCAGGGGGCGGGAGACGGACCGGGGAGCTGTTTTTT.

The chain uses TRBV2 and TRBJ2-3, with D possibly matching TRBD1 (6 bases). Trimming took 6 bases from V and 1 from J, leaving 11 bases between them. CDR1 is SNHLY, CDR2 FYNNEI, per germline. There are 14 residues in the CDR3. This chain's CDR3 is CASSRQARTDTQYF. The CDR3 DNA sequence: TGTGCCAGCAGCCGACAGGCGCGCACAGATACGCAGTATTTT.

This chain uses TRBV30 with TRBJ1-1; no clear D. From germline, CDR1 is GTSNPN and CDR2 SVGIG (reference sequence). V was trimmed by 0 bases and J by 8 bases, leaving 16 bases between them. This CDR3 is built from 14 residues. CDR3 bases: TGTGCCTGGAGTGTGAGTCCGCTGGTCGTAGAAGCTTTCTTT. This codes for CAWSVSPLVVEAFF.

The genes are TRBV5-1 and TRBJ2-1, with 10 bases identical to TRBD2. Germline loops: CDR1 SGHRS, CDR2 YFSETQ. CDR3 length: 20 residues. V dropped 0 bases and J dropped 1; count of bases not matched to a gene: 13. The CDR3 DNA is TGCGCCAGCAGCTTGGCCGGGCTAGCGGGAGCGTTAAGGTCCTACAATGAGCAGTTCTTC. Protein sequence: CASSLAGLAGALRSYNEQFF.

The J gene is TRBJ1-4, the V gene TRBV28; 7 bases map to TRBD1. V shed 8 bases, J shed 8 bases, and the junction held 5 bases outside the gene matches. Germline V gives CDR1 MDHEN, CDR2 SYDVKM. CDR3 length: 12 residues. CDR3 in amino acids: CASGGQFEKLFF. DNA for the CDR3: TGTGCCAGCGGGGGACAGTTCGAAAAACTGTTTTTT.

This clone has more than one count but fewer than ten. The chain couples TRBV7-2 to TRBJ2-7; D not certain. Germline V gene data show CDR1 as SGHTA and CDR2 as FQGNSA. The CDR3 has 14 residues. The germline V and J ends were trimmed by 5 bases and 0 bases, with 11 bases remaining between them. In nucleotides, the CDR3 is TGTGCCAGCAGCCCTTCTATCGACTCCTACGAGCAGTACTTC. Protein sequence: CASSPSIDSYEQYF.

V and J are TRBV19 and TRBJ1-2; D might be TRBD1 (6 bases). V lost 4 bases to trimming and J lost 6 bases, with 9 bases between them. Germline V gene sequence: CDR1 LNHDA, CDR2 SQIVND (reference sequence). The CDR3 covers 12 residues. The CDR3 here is CASSTGGDGYTF. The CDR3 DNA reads TGTGCCAGTAGTACTGGGGGCGATGGCTACACCTTC.

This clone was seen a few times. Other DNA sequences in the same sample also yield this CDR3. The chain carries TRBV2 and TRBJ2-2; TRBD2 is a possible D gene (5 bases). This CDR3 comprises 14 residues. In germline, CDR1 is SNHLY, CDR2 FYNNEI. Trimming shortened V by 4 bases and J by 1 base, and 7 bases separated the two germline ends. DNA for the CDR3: TGTGCCAGCAGTGGAGGGCTGAACACCGGGGAGCTGTTTTTT. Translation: CASSGGLNTGELFF. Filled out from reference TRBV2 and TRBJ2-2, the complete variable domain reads EPEVTQTPSHQVTQMGQEVILRCVPISNHLYFYWYRQILGQKVEFLVSFYNNEISEKSEIFDDQFSVERPDGSNFTLKIRSTKLEDSAMYFCASSGGLNTGELFFGEGSRLTVL.

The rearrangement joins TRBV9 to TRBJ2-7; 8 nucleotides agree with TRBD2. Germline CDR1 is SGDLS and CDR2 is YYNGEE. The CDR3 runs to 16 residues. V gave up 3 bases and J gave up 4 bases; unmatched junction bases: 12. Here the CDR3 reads CASSDAGGGEWYEQYF. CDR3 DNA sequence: TGTGCCAGCAGCGACGCGGGGGGCGGGGAGTGGTACGAGCAGTACTTC.

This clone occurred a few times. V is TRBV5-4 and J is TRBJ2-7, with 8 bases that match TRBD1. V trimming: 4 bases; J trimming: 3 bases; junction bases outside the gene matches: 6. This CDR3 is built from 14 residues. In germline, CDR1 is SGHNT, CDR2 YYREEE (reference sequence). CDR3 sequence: CASSRKTGDYEQYF. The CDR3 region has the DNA TGTGCCAGCAGCAGGAAGACAGGGGACTACGAGCAGTACTTC.

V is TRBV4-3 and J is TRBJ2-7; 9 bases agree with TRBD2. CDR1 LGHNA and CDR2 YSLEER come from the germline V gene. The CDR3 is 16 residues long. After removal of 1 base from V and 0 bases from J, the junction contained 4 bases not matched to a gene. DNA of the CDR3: TGCGCCAGCAGCCAAGCGCCTAGCGGGACCTCCTACGAGCAGTACTTC. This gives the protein CASSQAPSGTSYEQYF.

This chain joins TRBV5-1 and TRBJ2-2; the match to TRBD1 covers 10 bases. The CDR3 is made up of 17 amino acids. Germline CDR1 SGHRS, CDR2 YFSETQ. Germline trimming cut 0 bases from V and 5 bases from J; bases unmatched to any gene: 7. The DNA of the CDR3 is TGCGCCAGCAGCTTGGGCCCTGGGACAGGGGATACCGGGGAGCTGTTTTTT. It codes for CASSLGPGTGDTGELFF.

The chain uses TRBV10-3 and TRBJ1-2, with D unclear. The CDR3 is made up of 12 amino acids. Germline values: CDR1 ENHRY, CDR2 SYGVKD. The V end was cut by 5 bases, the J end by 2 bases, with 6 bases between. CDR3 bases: TGTGCCATCAGTACAGCAAACTATGGCTACACCTTC. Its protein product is CAISTANYGYTF.